This TCR beta chain derives from a study of HIV-infected patients and healthy controls. Ten or more counts support this clonotype. TCRdb re-called the 5' RACE reads through MiXCR, storing one row per CDR3 protein. Among 15,000 to 20,000 distinct CDR3 sequences listed, about a sixth were seen once. V was clipped by 4 bases and J by 3 bases, with 9 bases between them. The CDR3 is 12 residues long. CDR1 is SQVTM, CDR2 ANQGSEA, per germline. The chain recombines TRBV29-1 with TRBJ2-5; the D gene is possibly TRBD1 (5 bases). Sequencing input: CD8+ T cells from blood. This TCR was recovered from a human donor in good health. DNA for the CDR3: TGCAGCGTTGCGGACATCGAAGAGACCCAGTACTTC. Its protein product is CSVADIEETQYF. Together with reference TRBV29-1 and TRBJ2-5, the CDR3 gives the full variable domain: SAVISQKPSRDICQRGTSLTIQCQVDSQVTMMFWYRQQPGQSLTLIATANQGSEATYESGFVIDKFPISRPNLTFSTLTVSNMSPEDSSIYLCSVADIEETQYFGPGTRLLVL.